Given below is one T cell receptor beta chain in context. The specificity of this receptor is unknown. No much larger clone is present one base from it, and per-base qualities are unavailable. Another Seattle source contributed samples from volunteer blood donors who had recovered from COVID-19. Collaborating institutions collected whole blood in K2EDTA tubes following their own protocols. For TCRbeta analysis, collaborator samples were shipped as frozen whole blood, as isolated PBMCs, or as DNA extracted from either sample type. This specimen belongs to a study of blood T cell repertoires in COVID-19 (dated by TCRdb to 2019 to 2021). Context from the whole study: Samples from collaborators originated in the United States, Italy and Spain and spanned both the acute and convalescent phases of COVID-19. The material from the prospective study consisted of cDNA or gDNA derived from T cells, B-cell-depleted T cells, or PBMCs. Deeply sampled blood TCRbeta repertoires from subjects exposed to, actively infected with, or recovered from COVID-19 were included in the dataset. A freely available public database, intended as a resource for researchers studying the immune response to SARS-CoV-2, is where the repertoires were released. Samples were obtained from the ongoing ImmuneRACE study (first 160 participants) and from some 1,200 subjects provided by 6 global collaborators. The sample metadata nearly always contained a de-identified subject ID, COVID-19 status, age in years and sex. Where available, HLA class I and class II types were obtained from metadata supplied by the sample provider rather than from assay-based typing. On the study overall, not on this receptor specifically: The quantity of clinical and demographic metadata differed by source and by participant and was supplied without curation.

TCRbeta CDR3 regions were amplified from genomic DNA using the immunoSEQ Assay, a bias-controlled multiplex PCR. Regarding the original processing steps: Nucleated cell counts per sample were estimated from amplification of reference gene primers within the assay. To quantify the absolute abundance of each unique TCRbeta CDR3 rearrangement, sequence reads were collapsed and filtered. Productive Simpson clonality was computed per sample as the square root of Simpson's diversity index over productive rearrangements. In TCRdb, the immuneACCESS table is reduced to in-frame sequences with V and J assigned. These tables do not hold every clone; where another copy was compared, an unresolved V gene accounts for under half, and the others remain unexplained. The V and J calls and clone size were taken over from that table, and D and trimming were inferred from the DNA. The sample table shows just under 250,000 clones, and around 87% are seen once. Jointly, the top ten make up just over 3% of the sample.

The receptor was isolated from a woman aged 25 to 39 who had recovered from COVID-19. Sequencing was performed on peripheral blood.

The sequenced DNA is TGTGCTAGTGGTTTGGTCGGGACTAGCGGGGCCACCTACGAGCAGTACTTC. This translates into CASGLVGTSGATYEQYF. This chain is built from TRBV12-5 and TRBJ2-7, and TRBD2 aligns with 13 junction nucleotides. The CDR3 sequence holds 17 residues, the cysteine and phenylalanine included. Only the CDR3 DNA stays, 51 bases, in frame from base 1. CDR1 and CDR2, looked up from the germline V gene, are LGHNT and FRNRAP. Trimming removed 0 bases from V and 2 bases from J; the gene matches leave 4 bases unexplained.